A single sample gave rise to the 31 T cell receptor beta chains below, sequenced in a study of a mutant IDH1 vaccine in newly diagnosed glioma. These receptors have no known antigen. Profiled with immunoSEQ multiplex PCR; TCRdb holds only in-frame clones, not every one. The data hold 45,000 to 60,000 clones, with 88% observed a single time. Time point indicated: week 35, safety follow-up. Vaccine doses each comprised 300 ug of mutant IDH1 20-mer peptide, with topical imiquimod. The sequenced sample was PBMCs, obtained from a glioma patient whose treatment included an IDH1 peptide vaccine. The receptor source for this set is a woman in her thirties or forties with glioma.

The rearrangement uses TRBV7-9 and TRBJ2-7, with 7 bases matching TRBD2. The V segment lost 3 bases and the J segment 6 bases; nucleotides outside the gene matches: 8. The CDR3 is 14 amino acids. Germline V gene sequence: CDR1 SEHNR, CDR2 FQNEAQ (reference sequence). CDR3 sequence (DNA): TGTGCCAGCAGCTTGAGCGGGGCCCTGGGCGAGCAGTACTTC. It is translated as CASSLSGALGEQYF. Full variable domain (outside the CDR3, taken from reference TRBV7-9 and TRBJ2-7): DTGVSQNPRHKITKRGQNVTFRCDPISEHNRLYWYRQTLGQGPEFLTYFQNEAQLEKSRLLSDRFSAERPKGSFSTLEIQRTEQGDSAMYLCASSLSGALGEQYFGPGTRLTVT.

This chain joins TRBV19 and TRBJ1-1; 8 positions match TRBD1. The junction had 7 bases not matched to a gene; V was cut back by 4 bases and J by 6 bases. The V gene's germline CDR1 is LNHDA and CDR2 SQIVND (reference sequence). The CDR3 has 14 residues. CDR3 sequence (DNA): TGTGCCAGTAGTACTAGGACAGGGAAACCTGAAGCTTTCTTT. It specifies CASSTRTGKPEAFF.

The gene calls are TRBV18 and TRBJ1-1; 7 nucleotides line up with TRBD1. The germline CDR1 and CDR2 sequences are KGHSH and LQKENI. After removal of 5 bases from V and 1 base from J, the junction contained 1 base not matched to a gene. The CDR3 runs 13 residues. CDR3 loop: CASSGTENTEAFF. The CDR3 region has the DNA TGTGCCAGCTCAGGGACAGAGAACACTGAAGCTTTCTTT.

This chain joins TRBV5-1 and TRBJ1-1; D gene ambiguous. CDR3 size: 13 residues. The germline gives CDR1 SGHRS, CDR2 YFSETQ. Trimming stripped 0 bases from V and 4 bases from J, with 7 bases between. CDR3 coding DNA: TGCGCCAGCAGCTTGGACAGTTTCACTGAAGCTTTCTTT. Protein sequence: CASSLDSFTEAFF.

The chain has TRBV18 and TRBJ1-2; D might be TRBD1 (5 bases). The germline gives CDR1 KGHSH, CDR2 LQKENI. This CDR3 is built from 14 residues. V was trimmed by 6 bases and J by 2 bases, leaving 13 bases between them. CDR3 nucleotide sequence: TGTGCCAGCTCGCCTCCGGGGCGAAACTATGGCTACACCTTC. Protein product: CASSPPGRNYGYTF.

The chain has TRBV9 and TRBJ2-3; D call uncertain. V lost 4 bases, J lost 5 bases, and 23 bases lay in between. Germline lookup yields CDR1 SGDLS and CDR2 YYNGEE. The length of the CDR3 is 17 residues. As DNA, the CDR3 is TGTGCCAGCAGCTCTCTGTTGGATCGACCGTTTGGAGATACGCAGTATTTT. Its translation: CASSSLLDRPFGDTQYF.

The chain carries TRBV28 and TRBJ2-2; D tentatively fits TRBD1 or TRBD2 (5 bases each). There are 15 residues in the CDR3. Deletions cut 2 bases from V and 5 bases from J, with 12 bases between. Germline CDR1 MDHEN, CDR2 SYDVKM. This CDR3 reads CASSLEGSGTGELFF. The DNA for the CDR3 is TGTGCCAGCAGTTTAGAGGGGAGCGGTACCGGGGAGCTGTTTTTT.

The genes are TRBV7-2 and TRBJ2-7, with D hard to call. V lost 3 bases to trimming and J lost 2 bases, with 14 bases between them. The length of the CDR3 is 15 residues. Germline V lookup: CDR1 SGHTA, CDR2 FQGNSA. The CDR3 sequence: CASSFSVYGPYEQYF. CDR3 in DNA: TGTGCCAGCAGCTTCTCTGTTTATGGCCCCTACGAGCAGTACTTC.

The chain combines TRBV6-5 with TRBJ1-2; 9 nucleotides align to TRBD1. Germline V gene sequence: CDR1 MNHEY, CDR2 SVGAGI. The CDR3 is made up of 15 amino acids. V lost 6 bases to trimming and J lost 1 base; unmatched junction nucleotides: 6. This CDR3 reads CASSRMGQGNYGYTF. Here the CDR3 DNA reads TGTGCCAGCAGCCGCATGGGACAGGGTAACTATGGCTACACCTTC.

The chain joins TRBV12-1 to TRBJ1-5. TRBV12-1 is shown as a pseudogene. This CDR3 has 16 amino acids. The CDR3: CASSFGAGGSNQPQHF. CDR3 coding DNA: TGTGCCAGCAGCTTTGGCGCCGGGGGGTCCAATCAGCCCCAGCATTTT.

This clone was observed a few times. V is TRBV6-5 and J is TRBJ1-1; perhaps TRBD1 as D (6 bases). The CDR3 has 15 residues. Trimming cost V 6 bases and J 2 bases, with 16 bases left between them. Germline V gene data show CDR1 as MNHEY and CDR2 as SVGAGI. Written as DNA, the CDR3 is TGTGCCAGCAGACGGACTACAGGGCCCAACACTGAAGCTTTCTTT. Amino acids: CASRRTTGPNTEAFF.

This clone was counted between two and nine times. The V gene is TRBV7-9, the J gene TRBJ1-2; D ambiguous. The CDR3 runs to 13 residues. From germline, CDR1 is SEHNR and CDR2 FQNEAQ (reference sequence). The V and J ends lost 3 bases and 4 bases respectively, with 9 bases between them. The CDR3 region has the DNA TGTGCCAGCAGCTTCGTAGGGCCCTATGGCTACACCTTC. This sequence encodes CASSFVGPYGYTF. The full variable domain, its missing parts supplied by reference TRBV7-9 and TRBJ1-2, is DTGVSQNPRHKITKRGQNVTFRCDPISEHNRLYWYRQTLGQGPEFLTYFQNEAQLEKSRLLSDRFSAERPKGSFSTLEIQRTEQGDSAMYLCASSFVGPYGYTFGSGTRLTVV.

CDR3 protein: CASSRGGPSTDTQYF. In DNA, the CDR3 is TGTGCCAGTAGTCGTGGGGGGCCTAGCACAGATACGCAGTATTTT. This rearrangement joins TRBV19 to TRBJ2-3; D is tentatively TRBD1 or TRBD2 (6 bases each). The germline V gene encodes CDR1 LNHDA and CDR2 SQIVND (reference sequence). This CDR3 comprises 15 residues. V lost 5 bases and J 0 bases, leaving 12 bases between the germline ends.

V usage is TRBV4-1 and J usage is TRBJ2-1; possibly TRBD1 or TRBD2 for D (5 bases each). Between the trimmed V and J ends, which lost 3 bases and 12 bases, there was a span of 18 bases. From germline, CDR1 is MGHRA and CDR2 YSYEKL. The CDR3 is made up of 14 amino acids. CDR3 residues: CASSQGSDRSGQFF. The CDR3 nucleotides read TGCGCCAGCAGCCAGGGGAGTGACAGATCCGGGCAGTTCTTC.

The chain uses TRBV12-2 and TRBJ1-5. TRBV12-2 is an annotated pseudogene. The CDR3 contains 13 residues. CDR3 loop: CAWTSRLNQPQHF. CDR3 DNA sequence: TGTGCTTGGACGAGCAGGCTCAATCAGCCCCAGCATTTT.

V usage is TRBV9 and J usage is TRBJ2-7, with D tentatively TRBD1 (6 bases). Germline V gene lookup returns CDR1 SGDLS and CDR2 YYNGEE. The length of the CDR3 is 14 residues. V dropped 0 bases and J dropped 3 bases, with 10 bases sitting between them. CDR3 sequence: CASSVGDIYYEQYF. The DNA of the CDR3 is TGTGCCAGCAGCGTAGGGGACATTTACTACGAGCAGTACTTC.

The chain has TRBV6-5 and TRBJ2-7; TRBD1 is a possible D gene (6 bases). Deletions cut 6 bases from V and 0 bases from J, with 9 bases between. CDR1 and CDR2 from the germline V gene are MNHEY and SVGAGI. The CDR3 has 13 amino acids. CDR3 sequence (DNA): TGTGCCAGCAGGACAGGAAGCTCCTACGAGCAGTACTTC. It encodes CASRTGSSYEQYF.

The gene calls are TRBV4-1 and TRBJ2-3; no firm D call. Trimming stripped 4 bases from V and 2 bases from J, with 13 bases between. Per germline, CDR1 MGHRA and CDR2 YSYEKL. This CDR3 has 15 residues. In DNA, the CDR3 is TGCGCCAGCAGCCTTGGTTCAGCTCTCACAGATACGCAGTATTTT. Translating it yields CASSLGSALTDTQYF.

This CDR3 is CASSQAPRATGADTQYF. CDR3 DNA sequence: TGCGCCAGCAGCCAAGCCCCAAGGGCCACGGGAGCAGATACGCAGTATTTT. The chain employs TRBV4-1 and TRBJ2-3; tentatively, D is TRBD2 (6 bases). The V gene lost 1 base and the J gene lost 4 bases, with 18 bases spanning the gap. Germline assignment: CDR1 MGHRA and CDR2 YSYEKL. This CDR3 has 17 amino acids.

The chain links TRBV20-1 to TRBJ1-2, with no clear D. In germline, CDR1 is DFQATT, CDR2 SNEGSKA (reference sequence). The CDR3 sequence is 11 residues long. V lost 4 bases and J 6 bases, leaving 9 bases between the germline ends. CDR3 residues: CSAIGPHGYTF. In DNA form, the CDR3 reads TGCAGTGCTATTGGCCCTCATGGCTACACCTTC.

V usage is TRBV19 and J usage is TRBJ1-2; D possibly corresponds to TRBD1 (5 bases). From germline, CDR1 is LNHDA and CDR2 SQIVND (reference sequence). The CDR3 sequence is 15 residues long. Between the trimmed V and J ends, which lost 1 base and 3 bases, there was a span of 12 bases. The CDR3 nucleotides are TGTGCCAGTAGTATAGCCCCAGGGATGGACTATGGCTACACCTTC. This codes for CASSIAPGMDYGYTF.

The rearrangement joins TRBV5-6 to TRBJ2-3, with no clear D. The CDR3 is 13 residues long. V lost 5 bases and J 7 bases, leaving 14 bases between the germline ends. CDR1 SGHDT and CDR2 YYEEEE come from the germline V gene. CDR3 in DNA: TGTGCCAGCAGTGGTATGAGTGTGAATACGCAGTATTTT. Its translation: CASSGMSVNTQYF.

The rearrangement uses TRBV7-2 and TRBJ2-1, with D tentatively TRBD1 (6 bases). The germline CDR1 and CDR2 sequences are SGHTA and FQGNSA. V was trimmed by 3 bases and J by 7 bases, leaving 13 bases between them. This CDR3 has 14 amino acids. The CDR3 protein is CASSLMTGPNEQFF. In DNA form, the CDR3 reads TGTGCCAGCAGCTTGATGACAGGTCCTAATGAGCAGTTCTTC.

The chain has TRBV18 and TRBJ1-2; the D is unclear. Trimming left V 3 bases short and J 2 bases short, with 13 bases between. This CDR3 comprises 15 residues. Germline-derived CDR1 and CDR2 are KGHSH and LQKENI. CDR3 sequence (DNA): TGTGCCAGCTCACCGGGCCCTCAGCAGAACTATGGCTACACCTTC. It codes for CASSPGPQQNYGYTF.

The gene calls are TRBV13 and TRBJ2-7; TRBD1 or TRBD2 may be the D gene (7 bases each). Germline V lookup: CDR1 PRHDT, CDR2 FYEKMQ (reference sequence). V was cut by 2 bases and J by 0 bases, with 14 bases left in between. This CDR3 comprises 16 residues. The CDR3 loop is CASSLRSGDSSYEQYF. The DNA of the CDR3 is TGTGCCAGCAGCTTAAGGAGCGGGGACAGCTCCTACGAGCAGTACTTC.

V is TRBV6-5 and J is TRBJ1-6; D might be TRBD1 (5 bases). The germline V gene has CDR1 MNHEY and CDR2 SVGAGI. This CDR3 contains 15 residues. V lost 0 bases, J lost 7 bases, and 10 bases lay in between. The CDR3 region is CASSYSGRANSPLHF. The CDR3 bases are TGTGCCAGCAGTTACTCTGGCAGGGCGAATTCACCCCTCCACTTT.

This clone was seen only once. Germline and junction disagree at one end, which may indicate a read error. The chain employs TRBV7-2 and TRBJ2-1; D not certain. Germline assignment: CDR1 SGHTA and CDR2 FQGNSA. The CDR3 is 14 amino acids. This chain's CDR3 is CASSLLHSDNEQFF. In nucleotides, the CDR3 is TGTGCCAGCAGCTTATTGCACTCCGACAATGAGCAGTTCTTC.

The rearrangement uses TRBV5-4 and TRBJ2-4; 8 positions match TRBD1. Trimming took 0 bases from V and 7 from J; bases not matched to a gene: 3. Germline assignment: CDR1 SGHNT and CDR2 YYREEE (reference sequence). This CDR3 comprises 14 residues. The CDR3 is CASSLDRGFNIQYF. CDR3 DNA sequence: TGTGCCAGCAGCTTGGACAGGGGGTTTAACATTCAGTACTTC.

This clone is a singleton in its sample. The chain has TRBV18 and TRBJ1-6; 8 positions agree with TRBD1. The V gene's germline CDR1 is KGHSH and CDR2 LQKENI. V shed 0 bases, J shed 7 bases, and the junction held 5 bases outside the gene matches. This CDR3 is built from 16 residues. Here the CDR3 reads CASSPPARGPNSPLHF. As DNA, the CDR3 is TGTGCCAGCTCACCACCTGCCAGGGGGCCAAATTCACCCCTCCACTTT.

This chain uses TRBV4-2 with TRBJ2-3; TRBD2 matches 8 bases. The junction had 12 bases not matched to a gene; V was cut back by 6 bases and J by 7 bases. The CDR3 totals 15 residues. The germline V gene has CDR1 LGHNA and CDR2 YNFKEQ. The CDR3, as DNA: TGTGCCAGCAGGAGCACGGGGGGGGTGTGGAATACGCAGTATTTT. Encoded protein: CASRSTGGVWNTQYF.

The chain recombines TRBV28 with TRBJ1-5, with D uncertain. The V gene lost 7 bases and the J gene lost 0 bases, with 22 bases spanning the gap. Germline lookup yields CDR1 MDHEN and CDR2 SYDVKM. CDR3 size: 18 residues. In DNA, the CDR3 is TGTGCCAGCACCTACCTTCAGGCGTCGGGGTATAGCAATCAGCCCCAGCATTTT. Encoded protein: CASTYLQASGYSNQPQHF.